The T cell receptor (beta chain) under discussion was sequenced for a study of blood T cell repertoires in COVID-19. Overall study context: Sources were T cells, B-cell-depleted T cells, or PBMCs; the material itself was cDNA or gDNA.

Original processing notes: Amplifying reference gene primers gave estimates of nucleated cell counts. Data came from immunoSEQ multiplex PCR; TCRdb stores just in-frame clones and leaves some out. D and trimming come from the DNA, and the V and J calls and clone size come from that table. The sample consists of roughly 220,000 clones, 75% to 90% of them appearing once. This CDR3 spans 15 amino acids. The sequence was obtained from a woman over 75 with COVID-19, enrolled during active disease. Sequencing used peripheral blood. The chain joins TRBV21-1 to TRBJ1-6; the table gives TRBD1 as D, unverified against the DNA. TRBV21-1 is deemed a pseudogene. The CDR3 DNA reads as TGTGCCAGACGACCTGAGGGACAGGGGAGATCACCCCTCCACTTT. Its protein is CARRPEGQGRSPLHF.